This T cell receptor beta chain was retrieved from a study of Graves' ophthalmopathy and Graves' hyperthyroidism. Hyperthyroidism showing no ophthalmopathy within 18 months of follow-up was stable. For repertoire sequencing, the TCR beta CDR3 regions were amplified from RNA transcripts. The first-round RT-PCR employed HTBI primers together with the Qiagen OneStep RT-PCR kit. A multiplex PCR was then performed as the second round. TCRdb called the multiplex PCR reads again in MiXCR, with one record for every CDR3 protein. Of hundreds of thousands of distinct CDR3 sequences listed, 20% to 25% were seen once; the top ten hold more than 5.5%. In its sample, this clonotype was seen a few times. The V segment lost 5 bases and the J segment 5 bases; nucleotides outside the gene matches: 9. The CDR3 totals 15 residues. Germline CDR1 and CDR2: SGHAT and FQNNGV.

The source is a woman aged 18-30 years with stable Graves' hyperthyroidism. Some clones in this sample may be carry-over from other donors' samples. The rearrangement joins TRBV11-2 to TRBJ2-5; the match to TRBD1 covers 9 bases. The specimen sequenced was peripheral blood. The CDR3: CASSAQTGGLETQYF. The CDR3 DNA reads TGTGCCAGCAGCGCCCAGACAGGGGGTTTGGAGACCCAGTACTTC.